One sample yielded the 30 T cell receptor beta chains listed below, sequenced in a study of CD8 T cells in ankylosing spondylitis. Study observations and caveats: Characteristic of ankylosing spondylitis blood, it appeared, was a TCR beta motif comprising about eight highly homologous variants.

Each CDR3 protein is one row after TCRdb ran MiXCR on the 5' RACE reads. The sample consists of about 500,000 distinct CDR3 sequences, 5.3% of them appearing once. The antigens for these receptors are not known. Sequencing was done on a sample of blood, either unsorted or a sorted T cell fraction (not recorded which). The receptor source for this set is a male donor with ankylosing spondylitis.

This clonotype was detected many times. This chain joins TRBV4-2 and TRBJ2-1; 12 bases align to TRBD1. Germline-derived CDR1 and CDR2 are LGHNA and YNFKEQ. CDR3 length: 16 residues. The J segment lost 8 bases and the V segment lost 2 bases, leaving 7 bases of the junction unmatched. The CDR3 DNA sequence: TGTGCCAGCAGCCAACCCATGGGACAGGGGGCTGATGAGCAGTTCTTC. The encoded protein is CASSQPMGQGADEQFF.

This clonotype was counted at least ten times. The chain employs TRBV27 and TRBJ1-2, with D perhaps TRBD1 (6 bases). The V and J ends lost 5 bases and 0 bases respectively, with 19 bases between them. Germline assignment: CDR1 MNHEY and CDR2 SMNVEV (reference sequence). The CDR3 has 17 amino acids. CDR3 region: CASSPRPGQNPNYGYTF. The DNA for the CDR3 is TGTGCCAGCAGTCCACGCCCCGGACAGAATCCTAACTATGGCTACACCTTC.

In its sample, this clonotype was seen many times. The genes are TRBV29-1 and TRBJ2-4; D not resolved. Germline assignment: CDR1 SQVTM and CDR2 ANQGSEA. The CDR3 is 13 amino acids. Trimming removed 7 bases at V and 0 bases at J, with 10 bases between. In DNA, the CDR3 is TGCAGCGCTGCGGCCCTAGCCAAAAACATTCAGTACTTC. Encoded protein: CSAAALAKNIQYF.

This clonotype was detected ten times or more. V usage is TRBV6-1 and J usage is TRBJ1-1, with a weak D call TRBD1 (5 bases). Germline CDR1 and CDR2: MNHNS and SASEGT. The CDR3 spans 14 residues. V dropped 4 bases and J dropped 3 bases, with 12 bases sitting between them. For the CDR3, the DNA is TGTGCCAGCAGTGGGGCGGGGGATCACACTGAAGCTTTCTTT. Its protein product is CASSGAGDHTEAFF.

This clonotype was counted many times. The CDR3 coding sequence is TGTGCCAGCAGCGTAGGGAGAGGGAATGAGCAGTTCTTC. It encodes CASSVGRGNEQFF. The chain couples TRBV9 to TRBJ2-1, with D maybe TRBD2 (5 bases). This CDR3 is built from 13 residues. Germline assignment: CDR1 SGDLS and CDR2 YYNGEE. The ends were cut back, 0 bases at V and 7 bases at J, with 8 bases in the middle.

This clonotype has ten or more counts. This chain links TRBV29-1 with TRBJ2-2; tentatively, D is TRBD1 or TRBD2 (5 bases each). CDR1 is SQVTM and CDR2 is ANQGSEA in the germline V gene. The CDR3 sequence is 13 residues long. With 4 bases removed from V and 6 bases from J, the gap between germline ends came to 12 bases. The CDR3 nucleotides are TGCAGCGTTGTAGGGACCCGAGCCGGGGAGCTGTTTTTT. It encodes CSVVGTRAGELFF.

This clonotype was observed at least ten times. The chain is built from TRBV10-2 and TRBJ2-2; 9 nucleotides align to TRBD1. CDR1 and CDR2 (germline): WSHSY, SAAADI. Trimming removed 7 bases from V and 7 bases from J; junction bases left unmatched: 7. The CDR3 covers 14 residues. The CDR3 spells CASTRDRAIGELFF. DNA of the CDR3: TGCGCCAGCACCCGGGACAGGGCAATCGGGGAGCTGTTTTTT.

This clonotype was picked up many times. J is TRBJ1-6 and V is TRBV13; D is ambiguous. CDR1 is PRHDT and CDR2 is FYEKMQ in the germline V gene (reference sequence). Trimming left V 0 bases short and J 9 bases short, with 12 bases between. The length of the CDR3 is 15 residues. The CDR3 sequence: CASSLGAGSGSPLHF. CDR3 nucleotide sequence: TGTGCCAGCAGCTTAGGGGCGGGGAGCGGTTCACCCCTCCACTTT.

This clonotype was picked up a small number of times. This chain uses TRBV7-9 with TRBJ2-7; no reliable D call. V was pared by 2 bases and J by 7 bases, with 12 bases between. The CDR3 sequence is 13 residues long. Per germline, CDR1 SEHNR and CDR2 FQNEAQ (reference sequence). The DNA for the CDR3 is TGTGCCAGCAGCTTACTGTCTCATGGGGAGCAGTACTTC. Residues: CASSLLSHGEQYF.

This rearrangement joins TRBV24-1 to TRBJ2-2; no definite D call. Germline V gene data show CDR1 as KGHDR and CDR2 as SFDVKD. V was shortened by 7 bases and J by 0 bases, with 11 bases between the two germline ends. The CDR3 contains 15 residues. The CDR3 nucleotides are TGTGCCACCAGGTCTACACAGCCGAACACCGGGGAGCTGTTTTTT. Protein: CATRSTQPNTGELFF.

This clonotype was found a few times. The chain recombines TRBV5-1 with TRBJ2-7, with D possibly being TRBD1 or TRBD2 (5 bases each). Trimming removed 1 base at V and 4 bases at J, with 18 bases between. In germline, CDR1 is SGHRS, CDR2 YFSETQ. The CDR3 sequence is 16 residues long. CDR3 amino acids: CASSLFPGTVEYEQYF. CDR3 in DNA: TGCGCCAGCAGCTTGTTCCCCGGGACCGTGGAATACGAGCAGTACTTC.

This clonotype was counted at least ten times. The V gene is TRBV5-5, the J gene TRBJ2-7, with 7 bases lining up with TRBD1. Germline V gene data show CDR1 as SGHKS and CDR2 as YYEKEE (reference sequence). The CDR3 spans 16 residues. The junction had 13 bases not matched to a gene; V was cut back by 5 bases and J by 2 bases. CDR3 bases: TGTGCCAGCAGGGACAGGCTCATGCTGTCCCCCTACGAGCAGTACTTC. Translating it yields CASRDRLMLSPYEQYF.

The table lists this clonotype with many counts. The V call is TRBV5-4, the J call TRBJ1-1; D not certain. CDR3 length: 13 amino acids. Germline V gene data show CDR1 as SGHNT and CDR2 as YYREEE (reference sequence). V gave up 3 bases and J gave up 11 bases, with 17 bases separating them. In nucleotides, the CDR3 is TGTGCCAGCAGCTGGGGTGGGGTCGATGACGCTTTCTTT. The encoded protein is CASSWGGVDDAFF.

The rearrangement joins TRBV5-1 to TRBJ2-3, with D unclear. The CDR3 spans 14 residues. Trimming cost V 4 bases and J 2 bases, with 11 bases left between them. Looked up from germline, CDR1 is SGHRS and CDR2 is YFSETQ. The CDR3 DNA reads TGCGCCAGCAGCCCAACCATCATCACAGATACGCAGTATTTT. This codes for CASSPTIITDTQYF.

This clonotype was observed many times. The chain carries TRBV12-3 or TRBV12-4 and TRBJ2-5, with D perhaps matching TRBD2 (6 bases). This CDR3 contains 16 residues. V lost 5 bases and J 2 bases, leaving 18 bases between the germline ends. CDR3 DNA sequence: TGTGCCAGCAGTCCACTGGACCAGGCGGGACAAGAGACCCAGTACTTC. Translating it yields CASSPLDQAGQETQYF.

This clonotype was recorded at least ten times. The chain links TRBV18 to TRBJ2-2; perhaps TRBD2 as D (5 bases). The CDR3 extends over 15 amino acids. V was shortened by 3 bases and J by 3 bases, with 11 bases between the two germline ends. Germline V gene data show CDR1 as KGHSH and CDR2 as LQKENI. CDR3 bases: TGTGCCAGCTCACCTGCCGGGGTTTACACCGGGGAGCTGTTTTTT. It translates to CASSPAGVYTGELFF.

This clonotype was recorded many times. V usage is TRBV12-3 or TRBV12-4 and J usage is TRBJ1-1; 8 bases line up with TRBD1. CDR3 size: 14 residues. Trimming took 6 bases from V and 1 from J; bases not matched to a gene: 4. CDR3 coding DNA: TGTGCCAGCAGCAACACAGGGGGGAACACTGAAGCTTTCTTT. It encodes CASSNTGGNTEAFF.

V gene TRBV4-3 combines with J gene TRBJ2-1; 10 nucleotides line up with TRBD2. This CDR3 has 15 amino acids. CDR1 is LGHNA and CDR2 is YSLEER in the germline V gene. Trimming at V came to 1 base and at J to 5 bases, leaving 2 bases not matched to a gene. Here the CDR3 reads CASSQGTSGHNEQFF. CDR3 DNA sequence: TGCGCCAGCAGCCAAGGGACTAGCGGACACAATGAGCAGTTCTTC.

This clonotype has at least ten counts. This chain uses TRBV7-2 with TRBJ1-5; no clear D gene. Germline values: CDR1 SGHTA, CDR2 FQGNSA. The CDR3 sequence is 16 residues long. Trimming left V 1 base short and J 0 bases short, with 10 bases between. This chain's CDR3 is CASSLGMRYSNQPQHF. CDR3 nucleotides: TGTGCCAGCAGCTTAGGCATGAGGTATAGCAATCAGCCCCAGCATTTT.

This clonotype came up many times. The chain has TRBV5-1 and TRBJ1-4, with D possibly being TRBD1 (5 bases). V was pared by 4 bases and J by 4 bases, with 8 bases between. The CDR3 loop spans 13 amino acids. Germline V CDR1 and CDR2: SGHRS, YFSETQ. This CDR3 is CASSQGSNEKLFF. In DNA form, the CDR3 reads TGCGCCAGCAGCCAGGGAAGTAATGAAAAACTGTTTTTT.

There are many counts of this clonotype. The gene calls are TRBV10-3 and TRBJ1-1, with 8 nucleotides matching TRBD1. Germline-derived CDR1 and CDR2 are ENHRY and SYGVKD. Trimming at V came to 7 bases and at J to 6 bases, leaving 7 bases not matched to a gene. The CDR3 loop spans 13 amino acids. The CDR3 DNA reads as TGTGCCATCACCCCGGGACAGGAGTCTGAAGCTTTCTTT. The encoded protein is CAITPGQESEAFF.

This clonotype was observed at least ten times. CDR3 in amino acids: CASVDRSSGNTIYF. The CDR3 DNA reads TGTGCCAGCGTTGACCGGAGCTCTGGAAACACCATATATTTT. The chain recombines TRBV6-2 or TRBV6-3 with TRBJ1-3, with D uncertain. Trimming stripped 8 bases from V and 0 bases from J, with 11 bases between. Per the germline V gene, CDR1 is MNHEY and CDR2 is SVGEGT. CDR3 size: 14 residues.

This clonotype was observed at least ten times. V is TRBV4-3 and J is TRBJ1-2, with 7 positions matching TRBD1. After removal of 1 base from V and 4 bases from J, the junction contained 9 bases not matched to a gene. The V gene's germline CDR1 is LGHNA and CDR2 YSLEER. The CDR3 contains 16 residues. The CDR3 reads CASSQGLRGGVYGYTF. Written as DNA, the CDR3 is TGCGCCAGCAGCCAAGGACTCAGGGGGGGTGTCTATGGCTACACCTTC.

V usage is TRBV14 and J usage is TRBJ1-1, with D tentatively TRBD1 (5 bases). Germline CDR1 SGHDN, CDR2 FVKESK. This CDR3 is built from 13 residues. The V gene lost 3 bases and the J gene lost 6 bases, with 11 bases spanning the gap. CDR3 protein: CASSQRGAAEAFF. Here the CDR3 DNA reads TGTGCCAGCAGCCAGAGAGGGGCAGCTGAAGCTTTCTTT.

This clonotype was found many times. The gene calls are TRBV5-1 and TRBJ2-1; tentative D call: TRBD2 (5 bases). Germline CDR1 reads SGHRS; CDR2 reads YFSETQ. The CDR3 sequence is 14 residues long. V lost 2 bases to trimming and J lost 1 base, with 7 bases between them. DNA of the CDR3: TGCGCCAGCAGCTTAGCGGCTTCCTACAATGAGCAGTTCTTC. This translates into CASSLAASYNEQFF.

This clonotype was seen many times. The genes are TRBV6-2 or TRBV6-3 and TRBJ2-1; no definite D call. The germline gives CDR1 MNHEY, CDR2 SVGEGT. The ends were cut back, 2 bases at V and 7 bases at J, with 9 bases in the middle. The CDR3 covers 13 residues. CDR3 sequence reads: CASSYRPANEQFF. The CDR3 DNA is TGTGCCAGCAGTTACCGCCCCGCGAATGAGCAGTTCTTC.

This clonotype was counted at least ten times. This rearrangement joins TRBV4-2 to TRBJ1-1; 8 bases agree with TRBD1. From germline, CDR1 is LGHNA and CDR2 YNFKEQ. J was trimmed by 6 bases and V by 5 bases; bases with no gene match: 11. The CDR3 spans 15 residues. Written as DNA, the CDR3 is TGTGCCAGCAGCTTCGGACAGGGATCGATCCCTGAAGCTTTCTTT. Translating it yields CASSFGQGSIPEAFF.

The genes are TRBV9 and TRBJ2-1; weak D call: TRBD2 (6 bases). CDR3 length: 16 residues. V was shortened by 1 base and J by 8 bases, with 19 bases between the two germline ends. The germline gives CDR1 SGDLS, CDR2 YYNGEE. CDR3 bases: TGTGCCAGCAGCGTACTAGCGTCAAGCGTCGGCGATGAGCAGTTCTTC. Encoded protein: CASSVLASSVGDEQFF. The complete variable domain, with remaining parts taken from reference TRBV9 and TRBJ2-1, reads DSGVTQTPKHLITATGQRVTLRCSPRSGDLSVYWYQQSLDQGLQFLIQYYNGEERAKGNILERFSAQQFPDLHSELNLSSLELGDSALYFCASSVLASSVGDEQFFGPGTRLTVL.

This clonotype was seen at least ten times. The chain employs TRBV29-1 and TRBJ2-1; possible D gene TRBD2, 6 bases. The CDR3 runs 16 residues. V was trimmed by 4 bases and J by 4 bases, leaving 20 bases between them. Germline CDR1 and CDR2: SQVTM and ANQGSEA. The CDR3 region has the DNA TGCAGCGTTGTGGGTTCTCGGGAGCGAGGATACAATGAGCAGTTCTTC. It codes for CSVVGSRERGYNEQFF.

The chain employs TRBV6-1 and TRBJ1-2, with unresolved D. Deletions cut 5 bases from V and 9 bases from J, with 19 bases between. The CDR3 length is 14 residues. From germline, CDR1 is MNHNS and CDR2 SASEGT. CDR3 loop: CASSPRTQASSYTF. The CDR3 nucleotides read TGTGCCAGCAGTCCAAGAACCCAGGCGTCGAGCTACACCTTC.